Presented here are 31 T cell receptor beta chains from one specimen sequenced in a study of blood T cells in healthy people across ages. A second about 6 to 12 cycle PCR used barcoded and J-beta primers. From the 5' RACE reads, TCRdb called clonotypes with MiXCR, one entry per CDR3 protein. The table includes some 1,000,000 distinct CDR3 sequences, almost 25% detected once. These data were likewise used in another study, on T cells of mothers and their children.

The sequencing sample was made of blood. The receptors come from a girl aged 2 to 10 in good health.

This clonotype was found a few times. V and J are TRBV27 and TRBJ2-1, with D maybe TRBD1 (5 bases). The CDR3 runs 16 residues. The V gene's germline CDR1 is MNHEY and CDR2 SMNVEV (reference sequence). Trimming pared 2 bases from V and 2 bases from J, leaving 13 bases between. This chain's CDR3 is CASSLGANRPYNEQFF. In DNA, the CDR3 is TGTGCCAGCAGTTTAGGGGCCAATCGGCCCTACAATGAGCAGTTCTTC.

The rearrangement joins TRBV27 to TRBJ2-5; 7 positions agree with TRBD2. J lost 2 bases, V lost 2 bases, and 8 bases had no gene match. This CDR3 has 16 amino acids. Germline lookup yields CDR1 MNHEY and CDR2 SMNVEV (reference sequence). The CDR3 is CASSLRTSALQETQYF. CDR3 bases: TGTGCCAGCAGTTTACGAACTAGCGCCCTACAAGAGACCCAGTACTTC.

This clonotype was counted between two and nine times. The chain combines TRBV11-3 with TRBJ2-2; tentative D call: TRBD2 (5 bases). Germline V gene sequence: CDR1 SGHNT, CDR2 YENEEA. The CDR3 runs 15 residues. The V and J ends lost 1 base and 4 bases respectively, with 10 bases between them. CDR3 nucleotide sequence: TGTGCCAGCAGCTTAGTAGGGAGACTCACCGGGGAGCTGTTTTTT. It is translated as CASSLVGRLTGELFF.

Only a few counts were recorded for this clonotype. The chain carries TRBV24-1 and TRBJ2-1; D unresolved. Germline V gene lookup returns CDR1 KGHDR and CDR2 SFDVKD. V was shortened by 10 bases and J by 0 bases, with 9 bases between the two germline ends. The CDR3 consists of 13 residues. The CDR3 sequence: CATSYSSYNEQFF. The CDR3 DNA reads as TGTGCCACTTCCTATAGCTCCTACAATGAGCAGTTCTTC.

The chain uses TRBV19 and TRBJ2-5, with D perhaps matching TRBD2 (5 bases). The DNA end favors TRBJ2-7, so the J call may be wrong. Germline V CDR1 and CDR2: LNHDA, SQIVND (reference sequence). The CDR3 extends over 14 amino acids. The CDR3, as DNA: TGTGCCAGTAGTGTTAACACAGCGGCCTACGAGCAGTACTTC. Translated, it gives CASSVNTAAYEQYF.

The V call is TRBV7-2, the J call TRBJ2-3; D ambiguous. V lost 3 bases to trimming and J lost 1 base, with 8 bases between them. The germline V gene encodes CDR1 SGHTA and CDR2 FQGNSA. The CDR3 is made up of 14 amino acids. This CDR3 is CASSFPPGTDTQYF. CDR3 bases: TGTGCCAGCAGCTTCCCCCCAGGCACAGATACGCAGTATTTT.

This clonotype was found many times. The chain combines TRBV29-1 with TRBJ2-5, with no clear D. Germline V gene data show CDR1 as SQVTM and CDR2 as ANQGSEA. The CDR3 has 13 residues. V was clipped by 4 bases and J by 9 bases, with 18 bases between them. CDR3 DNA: TGCAGCGTTGGGTCCCGATTGATGGATCCCCAGTACTTC. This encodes CSVGSRLMDPQYF.

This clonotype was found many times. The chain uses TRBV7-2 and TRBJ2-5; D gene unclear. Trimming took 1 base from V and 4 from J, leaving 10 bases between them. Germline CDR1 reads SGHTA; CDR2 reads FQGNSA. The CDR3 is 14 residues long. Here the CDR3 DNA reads TGTGCCAGCAGCTTAGGCGGTGGAGTAGAGACCCAGTACTTC. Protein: CASSLGGGVETQYF.

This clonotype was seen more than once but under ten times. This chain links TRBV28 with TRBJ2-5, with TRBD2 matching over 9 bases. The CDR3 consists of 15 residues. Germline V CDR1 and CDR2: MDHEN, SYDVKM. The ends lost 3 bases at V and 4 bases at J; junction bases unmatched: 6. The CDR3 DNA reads TGTGCCAGCAGTTTGCTAGCGGGGAACCGAGAGACCCAGTACTTC. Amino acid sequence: CASSLLAGNRETQYF.

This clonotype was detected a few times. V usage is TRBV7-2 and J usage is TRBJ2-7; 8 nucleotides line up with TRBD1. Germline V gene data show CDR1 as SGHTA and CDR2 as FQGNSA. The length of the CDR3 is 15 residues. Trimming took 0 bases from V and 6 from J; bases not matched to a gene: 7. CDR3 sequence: CASSLADRGSTEQYF. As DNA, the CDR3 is TGTGCCAGCAGCTTAGCAGACAGGGGAAGCACCGAGCAGTACTTC.

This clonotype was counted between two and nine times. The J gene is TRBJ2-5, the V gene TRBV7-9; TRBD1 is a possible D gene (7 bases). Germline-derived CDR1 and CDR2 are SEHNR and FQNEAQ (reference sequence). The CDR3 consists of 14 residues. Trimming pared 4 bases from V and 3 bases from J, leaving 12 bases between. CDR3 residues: CASSSAGQKETQYF. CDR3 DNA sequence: TGTGCCAGCAGCTCCGCGGGACAGAAAGAGACCCAGTACTTC.

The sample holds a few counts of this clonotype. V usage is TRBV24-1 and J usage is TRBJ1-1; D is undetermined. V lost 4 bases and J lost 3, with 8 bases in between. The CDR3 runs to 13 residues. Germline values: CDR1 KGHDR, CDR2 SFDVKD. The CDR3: CATSDRSYTEAFF. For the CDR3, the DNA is TGTGCCACCAGTGACAGAAGTTACACTGAAGCTTTCTTT.

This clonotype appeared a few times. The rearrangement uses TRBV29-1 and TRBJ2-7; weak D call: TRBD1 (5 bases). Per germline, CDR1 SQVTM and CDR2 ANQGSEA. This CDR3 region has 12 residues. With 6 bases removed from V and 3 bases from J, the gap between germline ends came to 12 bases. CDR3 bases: TGCAGCGTAGTTCAGGGTATCTACGAGCAGTACTTC. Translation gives CSVVQGIYEQYF.

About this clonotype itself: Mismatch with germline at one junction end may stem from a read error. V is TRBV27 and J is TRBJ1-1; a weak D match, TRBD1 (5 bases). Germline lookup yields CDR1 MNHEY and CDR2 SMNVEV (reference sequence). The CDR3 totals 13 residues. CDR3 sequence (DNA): TGTGCCAGGAGTTCTGGGGGGGGCACTGAAGCTTTCTTT. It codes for CARSSGGGTEAFF.

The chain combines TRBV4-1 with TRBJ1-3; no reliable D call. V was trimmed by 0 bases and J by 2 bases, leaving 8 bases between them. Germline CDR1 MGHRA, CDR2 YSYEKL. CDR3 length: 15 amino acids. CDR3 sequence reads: CASSQDERTGNTIYF. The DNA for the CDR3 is TGCGCCAGCAGCCAAGATGAGAGGACTGGAAACACCATATATTTT.

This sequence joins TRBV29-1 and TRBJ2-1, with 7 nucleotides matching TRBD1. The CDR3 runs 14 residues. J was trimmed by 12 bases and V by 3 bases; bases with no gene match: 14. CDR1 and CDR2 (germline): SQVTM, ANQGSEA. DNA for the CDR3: TGCAGCGTTGACGACGGATACAGGGGTGGTGGGCAGTTCTTC. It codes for CSVDDGYRGGGQFF.

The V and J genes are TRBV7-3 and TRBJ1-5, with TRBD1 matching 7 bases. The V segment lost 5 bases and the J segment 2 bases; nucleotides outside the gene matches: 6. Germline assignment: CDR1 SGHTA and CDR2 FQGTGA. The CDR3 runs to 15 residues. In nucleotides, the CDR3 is TGTGCCAGCAGCGTGACAGGGAAGGGCAATCAGCCCCAGCATTTT. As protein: CASSVTGKGNQPQHF. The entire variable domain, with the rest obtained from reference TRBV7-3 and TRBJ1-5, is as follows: GAGVSQTPSNKVTEKGKYVELRCDPISGHTALYWYRQSLGQGPEFLIYFQGTGAADDSGLPNDRFFAVRPEGSVSTLKIQRTERGDSAVYLCASSVTGKGNQPQHFGDGTRLSIL.

For the CDR3, the DNA is TGTGCCAGCAGCCATAGCCTAGCGGGAGGTGCAGATACGCAGTATTTT. Translation gives CASSHSLAGGADTQYF. This rearrangement joins TRBV7-2 to TRBJ2-3; the match to TRBD2 covers 11 bases. CDR1 SGHTA and CDR2 FQGNSA come from the germline V gene. This CDR3 has 16 residues. J was trimmed by 4 bases and V by 5 bases; bases with no gene match: 8.

The CDR3 DNA follows: TGTGCCAGCAGAGACAGGGAAAGCTCCTACGAGCAGTACTTC. It translates to CASRDRESSYEQYF. The chain couples TRBV3-1 to TRBJ2-7, with 7 bases aligning to TRBD1. Germline CDR1 LGHDT, CDR2 YNNKEL (reference sequence). This CDR3 spans 14 amino acids. Germline trimming cut 6 bases from V and 0 bases from J; bases unmatched to any gene: 5.

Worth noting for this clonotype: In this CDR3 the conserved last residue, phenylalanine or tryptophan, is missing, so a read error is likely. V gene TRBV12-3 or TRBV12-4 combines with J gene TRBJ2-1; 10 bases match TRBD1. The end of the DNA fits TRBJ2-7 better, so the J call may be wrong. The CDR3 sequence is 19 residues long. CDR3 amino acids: CASSFVRGFLGTGVLEQYL. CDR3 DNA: TGTGCCAGCAGTTTCGTTCGGGGGTTTTTGGGGACAGGGGTATTGGAGCAGTACCTC.

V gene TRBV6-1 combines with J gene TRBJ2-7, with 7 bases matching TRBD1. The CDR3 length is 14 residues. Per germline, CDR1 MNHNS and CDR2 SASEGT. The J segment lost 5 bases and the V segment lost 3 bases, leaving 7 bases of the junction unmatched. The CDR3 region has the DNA TGTGCCAGCAGTGATACAGGGGAGTCGAACGAGCAGTACTTC. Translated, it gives CASSDTGESNEQYF.

The CDR3 region is CASSLGEYWTQYF. The CDR3 bases are TGTGCCAGCAGCTTAGGGGAGTATTGGACCCAGTACTTC. The chain carries TRBV7-6 and TRBJ2-5, with D possibly matching TRBD2 (5 bases). The CDR3 runs to 13 residues. V was trimmed by 1 base and J by 7 bases, leaving 10 bases between them. CDR1 and CDR2 from the germline V gene are SGHVS and FNYEAQ.

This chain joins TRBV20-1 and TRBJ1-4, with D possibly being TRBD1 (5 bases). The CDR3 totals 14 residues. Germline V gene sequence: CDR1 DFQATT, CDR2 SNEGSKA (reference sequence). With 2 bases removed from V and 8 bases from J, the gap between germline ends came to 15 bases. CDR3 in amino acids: CSARMGGAYEKLFF. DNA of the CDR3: TGCAGTGCTAGAATGGGGGGTGCTTACGAAAAACTGTTTTTT.

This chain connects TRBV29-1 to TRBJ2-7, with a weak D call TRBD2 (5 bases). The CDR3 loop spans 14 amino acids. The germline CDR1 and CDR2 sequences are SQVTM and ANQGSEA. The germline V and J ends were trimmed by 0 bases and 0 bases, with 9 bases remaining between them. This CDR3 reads CSVEEAGLSYEQYF. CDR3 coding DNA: TGCAGCGTTGAAGAGGCGGGCCTCTCCTACGAGCAGTACTTC.

CDR3 nucleotide sequence: TGCGCCAGCAGCCCCCAGTCATCGGGGGGCTACAATGAGCAGTTCTTC. It yields the protein CASSPQSSGGYNEQFF. The chain is built from TRBV5-1 and TRBJ2-1, with 7 bases that match TRBD2. Germline V gives CDR1 SGHRS, CDR2 YFSETQ. The CDR3 spans 16 residues. After removal of 4 bases from V and 3 bases from J, the junction contained 10 bases not matched to a gene.

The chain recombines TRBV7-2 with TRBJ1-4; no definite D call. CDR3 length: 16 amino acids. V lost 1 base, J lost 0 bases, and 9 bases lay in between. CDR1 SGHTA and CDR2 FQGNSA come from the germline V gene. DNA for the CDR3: TGTGCCAGCAGCTTAGTGGCGGCTGCAACTAATGAAAAACTGTTTTTT. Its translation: CASSLVAAATNEKLFF. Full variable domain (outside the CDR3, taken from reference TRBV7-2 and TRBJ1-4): GAGVSQSPSNKVTEKGKDVELRCDPISGHTALYWYRQSLGQGLEFLIYFQGNSAPDKSGLPSDRFSAERTGGSVSTLTIQRTQQEDSAVYLCASSLVAAATNEKLFFGSGTQLSVL.

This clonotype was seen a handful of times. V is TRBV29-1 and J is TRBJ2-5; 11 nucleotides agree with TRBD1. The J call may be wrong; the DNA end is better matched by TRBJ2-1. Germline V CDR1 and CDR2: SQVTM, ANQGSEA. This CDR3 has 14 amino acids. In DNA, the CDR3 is TGCAGCGTTGAGGGGACAGGGGGTTACAATGAGCAGTTCTTC. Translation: CSVEGTGGYNEQFF.

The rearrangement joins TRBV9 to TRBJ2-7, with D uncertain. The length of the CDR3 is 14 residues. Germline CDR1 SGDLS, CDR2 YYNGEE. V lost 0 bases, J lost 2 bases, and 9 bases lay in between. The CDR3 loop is CASSVDGLTYEQYF. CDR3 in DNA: TGTGCCAGCAGCGTAGACGGCCTAACCTACGAGCAGTACTTC.

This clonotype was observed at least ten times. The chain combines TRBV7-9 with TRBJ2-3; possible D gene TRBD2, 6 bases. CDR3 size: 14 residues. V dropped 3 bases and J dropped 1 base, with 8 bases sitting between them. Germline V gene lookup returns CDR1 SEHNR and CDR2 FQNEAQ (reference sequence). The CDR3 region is CASSLERGTDTQYF. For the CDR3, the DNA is TGTGCCAGCAGCTTGGAGCGGGGCACAGATACGCAGTATTTT.

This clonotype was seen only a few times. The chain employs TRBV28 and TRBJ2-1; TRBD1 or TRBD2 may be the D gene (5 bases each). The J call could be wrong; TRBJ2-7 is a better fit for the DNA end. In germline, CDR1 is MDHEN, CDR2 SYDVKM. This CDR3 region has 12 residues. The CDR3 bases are TGTGCCAGCAGTAGGGGACCTAACGAGCAGTACTTC. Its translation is CASSRGPNEQYF.

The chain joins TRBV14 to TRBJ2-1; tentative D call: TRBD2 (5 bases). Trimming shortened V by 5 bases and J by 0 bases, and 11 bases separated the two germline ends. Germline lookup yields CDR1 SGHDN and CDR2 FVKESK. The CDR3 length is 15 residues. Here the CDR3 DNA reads TGTGCCAGCAGCGAGGGCTTTAGCTCCTACAATGAGCAGTTCTTC. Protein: CASSEGFSSYNEQFF.